This T cell receptor (beta chain) stems from a study of vaccination and CD4 T cells after COVID-19. Whole-study context: The post-vaccine samples came a median around 71 days after dose two (range 14 to 241). Overlapping peptides of the spike proteins of SARS-CoV-2, HCoV-NL63, HCoV-OC43 and HCoV-229E were used for cell stimulation.

At the Johns Hopkins FTIC core, DNA taken from cultured CD4+ T cells was sequenced by way of the Oncomine TCR Beta short-read assay. CD4+ T cells were cultured, and genomic DNA was extracted from them. Each CDR3 protein is one row after TCRdb ran MiXCR on the PCR reads. There are some 6,600 distinct CDR3 sequences in the sample; approximately 24% occur only once, and 9.5% lies in the top ten. As concerns this clonotype: Its target is unknown.

Specified treatment: roughly ten-day PBMC culture with coronavirus spike peptide pools or control peptides (ViraFEST assay). Trimming pared 3 bases from V and 7 bases from J, leaving 10 bases between. CDR1 and CDR2 from the germline V gene are LNHDA and SQIVND (reference sequence). The CDR3 runs 13 residues. The sequence was obtained from a human donor who had recovered from COVID-19. Source: CD4+ T cells from blood, cultured in vitro, taken after SARS-CoV-2 vaccination. The V and J genes are TRBV19 and TRBJ2-1, with D possibly TRBD1 on 6 matching bases. The CDR3 loop is CASSITGYNEQFF. Here the CDR3 DNA reads TGTGCCAGTAGTATTACAGGGTATAATGAGCAGTTCTTC.